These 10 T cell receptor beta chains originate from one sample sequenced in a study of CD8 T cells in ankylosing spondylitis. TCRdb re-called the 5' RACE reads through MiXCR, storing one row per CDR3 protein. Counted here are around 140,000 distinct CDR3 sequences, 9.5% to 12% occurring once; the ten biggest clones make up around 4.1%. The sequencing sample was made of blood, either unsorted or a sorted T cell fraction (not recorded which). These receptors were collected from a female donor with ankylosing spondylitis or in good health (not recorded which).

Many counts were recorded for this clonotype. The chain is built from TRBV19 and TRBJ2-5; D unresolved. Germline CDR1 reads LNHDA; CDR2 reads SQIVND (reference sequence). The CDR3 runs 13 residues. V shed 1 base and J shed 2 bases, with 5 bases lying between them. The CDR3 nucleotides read TGTGCCAGTAGTATAGTCGGGCAAGAGACCCAGTACTTC. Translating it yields CASSIVGQETQYF.

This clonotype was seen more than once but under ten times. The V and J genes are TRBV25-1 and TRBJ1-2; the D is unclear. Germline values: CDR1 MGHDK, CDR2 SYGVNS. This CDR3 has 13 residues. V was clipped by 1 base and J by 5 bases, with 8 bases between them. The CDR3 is CASSESVGYGYTF. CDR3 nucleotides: TGTGCCAGCAGTGAATCCGTGGGGTATGGCTACACCTTC.

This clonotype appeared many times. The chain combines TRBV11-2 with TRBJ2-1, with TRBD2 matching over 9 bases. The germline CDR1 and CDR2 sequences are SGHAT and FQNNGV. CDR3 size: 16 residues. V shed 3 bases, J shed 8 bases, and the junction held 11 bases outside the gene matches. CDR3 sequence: CASSFLPSGISDEQFF. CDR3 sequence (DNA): TGTGCCAGCAGCTTCCTCCCTAGCGGGATCTCCGATGAGCAGTTCTTC.

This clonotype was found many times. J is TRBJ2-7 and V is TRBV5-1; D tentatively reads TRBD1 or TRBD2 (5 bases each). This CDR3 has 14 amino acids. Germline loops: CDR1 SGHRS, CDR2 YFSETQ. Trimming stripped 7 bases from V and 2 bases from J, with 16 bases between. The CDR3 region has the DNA TGCGCCAGCCGAAACCGGGACGTCCCCTACGAGCAGTACTTC. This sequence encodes CASRNRDVPYEQYF.

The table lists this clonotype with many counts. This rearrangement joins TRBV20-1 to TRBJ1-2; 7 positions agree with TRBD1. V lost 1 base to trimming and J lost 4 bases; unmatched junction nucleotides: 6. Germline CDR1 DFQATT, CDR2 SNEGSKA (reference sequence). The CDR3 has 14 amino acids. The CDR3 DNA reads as TGCAGTGCTAGAGCCAGGGGGGGGTCCTATGGCTACACCTTC. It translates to CSARARGGSYGYTF.

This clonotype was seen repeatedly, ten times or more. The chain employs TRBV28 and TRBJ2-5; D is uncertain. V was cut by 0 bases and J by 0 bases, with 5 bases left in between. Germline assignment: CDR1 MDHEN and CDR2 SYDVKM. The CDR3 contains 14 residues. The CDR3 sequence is CASSLWGYQETQYF. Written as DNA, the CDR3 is TGTGCCAGCAGTTTATGGGGGTACCAAGAGACCCAGTACTTC.

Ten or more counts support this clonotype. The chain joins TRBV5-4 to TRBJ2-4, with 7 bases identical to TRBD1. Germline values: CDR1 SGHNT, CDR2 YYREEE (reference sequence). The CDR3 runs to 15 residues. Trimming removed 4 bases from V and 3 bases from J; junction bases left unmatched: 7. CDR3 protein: CASSTTGISKNIQYF. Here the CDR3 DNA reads TGTGCCAGCAGCACGACAGGGATCAGCAAAAACATTCAGTACTTC. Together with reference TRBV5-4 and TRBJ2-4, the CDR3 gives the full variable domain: ETGVTQSPTHLIKTRGQQVTLRCSSQSGHNTVSWYQQALGQGPQFIFQYYREEENGRGNFPPRFSGLQFPNYSSELNVNALELDDSALYLCASSTTGISKNIQYFGAGTRLSVL.

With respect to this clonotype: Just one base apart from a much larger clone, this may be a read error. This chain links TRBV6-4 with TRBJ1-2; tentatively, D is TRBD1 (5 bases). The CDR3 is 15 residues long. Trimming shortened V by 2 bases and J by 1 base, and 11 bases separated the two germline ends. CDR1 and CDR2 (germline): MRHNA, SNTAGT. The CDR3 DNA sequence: TGTGCCAGCAGTGACAGCAGGGACGTTAACTATGGCTACACCTTC. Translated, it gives CASSDSRDVNYGYTF.

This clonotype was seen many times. The CDR3 loop is CASSLSYSSGNTIYF. The CDR3 region has the DNA TGTGCCAGCAGCTTATCGTACAGCTCTGGAAACACCATATATTTT. The chain combines TRBV7-2 with TRBJ1-3; D unresolved. CDR1 and CDR2 from the germline V gene are SGHTA and FQGNSA. The CDR3 contains 15 residues. Trimming pared 2 bases from V and 0 bases from J, leaving 8 bases between.

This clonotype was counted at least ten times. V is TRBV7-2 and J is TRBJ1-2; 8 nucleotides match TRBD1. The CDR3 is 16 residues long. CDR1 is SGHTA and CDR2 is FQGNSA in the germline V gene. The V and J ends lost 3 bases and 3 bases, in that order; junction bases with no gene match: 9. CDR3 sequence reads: CASSFTGGASHYGYTF. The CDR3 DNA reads TGTGCCAGCAGCTTCACAGGGGGAGCATCTCACTATGGCTACACCTTC.